Described below is a single T cell receptor beta chain sequence and its context. The antigen is unknown. The naive CD8 population came from CD45RO-negative cells selected for CCR7, without terminally differentiated effector memory CD45RA+ cells. Study donors comprised healthy, HIV-negative adults devoid of recent acute infection or vaccination. Every subset's genomic DNA went evenly onto several immunoSEQ plates. Original analysis: Filtering of immunoSEQ junctional sequences could not match full-length read filtering. Profiling relied on immunoSEQ multiplex PCR, and the TCRdb table lists in-frame clones only, not all of them. V and J calls plus clone size are reproduced from that table; the DNA served to infer D and trimming. Found here are about 2 million clones, over 85% of them singletons; the top ten hold 1% to 1.5%. This entry is derived from a study of shared clonotypes between healthy human individuals. Study-wide results and caveats: Non-shared clonotypes displayed generation probabilities falling below those of clonotypes present in all four donors.

The sample comprised naive CD8+ T cells sorted from blood. This receptor was taken from a man aged 18 to 35 in good health.

CDR3 amino acids: CASSFGTPDGTDTQYF. Here the CDR3 DNA reads TGTGCCAGCAGCTTCGGGACCCCCGATGGGACAGATACGCAGTATTTT. The rearrangement links TRBV5-6 to TRBJ2-3; D may match TRBD1 or TRBD2 (5 bases each). The CDR3 covers 16 residues. Per germline, CDR1 SGHDT and CDR2 YYEEEE. With 2 bases removed from V and 3 bases from J, the gap between germline ends came to 16 bases.